This record covers a single TCR beta chain. Sequencing was performed with immunoSEQ multiplex PCR; in TCRdb, only in-frame clones are kept and a portion is missing. In the table there are under 300,000 clones, 65% to 70% of which are singletons. These data come from a study of shared clonotypes between healthy human individuals. The CDR3 totals 16 residues. The TCR sequence derives from a man aged 30-40 years in good health. The V call is TRBV21-1, the J call TRBJ2-3; the D call TRBD2 from the table was never checked on the DNA. TRBV21-1 is described as a pseudogene. Sequenced sample: memory CD4+ T cells sorted from blood. Subset meaning: CD45RA-negative fraction. The CDR3 spells CASSKEGGSITDTQYF. The CDR3 DNA reads as TGTGCCAGCAGCAAGGAGGGCGGGAGCATTACAGATACGCAGTATTTT.